This TCR beta chain was documented in a study of beta chain features in type 1 diabetes. Findings and caveats of the study: Within each of all four CD4+ subsets, Type 1 diabetes patients had TCRB CDR3s that were moderately but significantly shorter. Lower insertion and higher deletion counts appeared at VDJ junctions in type 1 diabetes patients.

There are a few counts of this clone. The antigen is unknown. Expressed TCRB transcripts got sequenced, as all isolated RNA was reverse transcribed. Assay used: immunoSEQ multiplex PCR; TCRdb lists only in-frame clones, some missing. This table holds 600,000 to 700,000 clones, approximately 13% found once. CDR1 and CDR2 (germline): SQVTM, ANQGSEA. Trimming shortened V by 6 bases and J by 8 bases, and 16 bases separated the two germline ends. The CDR3 covers 13 residues. The TCR originated in a man aged 30-40 years with type 1 diabetes. The material sequenced was naive CD4+ T cells from blood. The gene calls are TRBV29-1 and TRBJ1-4; TRBD1 might be the D (6 bases). In DNA form, the CDR3 reads TGCAGCGTGGGGACAAATCTAGGCGAAAAACTGTTTTTT. Amino acid sequence: CSVGTNLGEKLFF.